This T cell receptor beta chain is from a study of blood T cell repertoires in COVID-19. As for the study in general: Acute and convalescent COVID-19 samples came from the United States, Italy and Spain. PBMCs, B-cell-depleted T cells, or T cells provided the cDNA or gDNA that made up the material.

The V gene end was trimmed by 2 bases and the J gene end by 0 bases; junction bases not matched to a gene: 4. The CDR3 extends over 15 amino acids. Germline V lookup: CDR1 MNHEY, CDR2 SVGAGI. Authors' analysis steps: For nucleated cells, counts were estimated from reference gene primer amplification. The data were produced by immunoSEQ multiplex PCR, yet TCRdb's version contains in-frame clones alone and is incomplete. V and J calls and clone size are given by that table; D and trimming were obtained from the DNA. The sample lists some 150,000 clones; around 84% were seen once. The receptor was derived from a human donor with acute or convalescent COVID-19. The donor label of this sample is uncertain. This chain connects TRBV6-5 to TRBJ2-7; TRBD2 agrees at 7 bases. The source material was peripheral blood. The CDR3 spells CASSYSGASSYEQYF. CDR3 coding DNA: TGTGCCAGCAGTTACAGCGGGGCCAGCTCCTACGAGCAGTACTTC.